The 25 T cell receptor beta chains below were found in one sample sequenced in a study of cytomegalovirus exposure and HLA in healthy donors. 60 Vbeta and 13 Jbeta primers were used in PCR. Clones were sequenced by immunoSEQ multiplex PCR, and TCRdb holds only the in-frame ones, with some missing. The data show some 99,000 clones, 76% seen once. Sequenced material: PBMCs. The receptors stem from a man aged 40-50 years in good health and CMV-seronegative.

This chain connects TRBV30 to TRBJ2-7, with TRBD1 matching over 8 bases. Germline values: CDR1 GTSNPN, CDR2 SVGIG (reference sequence). V was clipped by 8 bases and J by 2 bases; unmatched bases: 8. The CDR3 loop spans 13 amino acids. Here the CDR3 reads CARVDRATYEQYF. DNA for the CDR3: TGTGCCCGAGTGGACAGGGCCACCTACGAGCAGTACTTC.

This clone was recorded a few times. J is TRBJ1-2 and V is TRBV7-9; D call uncertain. Germline V gives CDR1 SEHNR, CDR2 FQNEAQ (reference sequence). This CDR3 is built from 16 residues. Trimming removed 1 base at V and 7 bases at J, with 19 bases between. CDR3 region: CASSLESYRGSIGYTF. DNA of the CDR3: TGTGCCAGCAGCTTAGAATCCTACCGGGGAAGTATTGGCTACACCTTC.

The rearrangement links TRBV9 to TRBJ2-7; 10 bases match TRBD1. Trimming at V came to 3 bases and at J to 1 base, leaving 4 bases not matched to a gene. Germline V gene data show CDR1 as SGDLS and CDR2 as YYNGEE. CDR3 length: 15 amino acids. CDR3 sequence reads: CASSAGQGISYEQYF. CDR3 coding DNA: TGTGCCAGCAGCGCGGGACAGGGGATATCCTACGAGCAGTACTTC.

Comment on this clone: This sample includes further DNA sequences coding for the same CDR3. This sequence joins TRBV18 and TRBJ1-5; tentative D call: TRBD1 (6 bases). The CDR3 covers 13 residues. The germline V gene encodes CDR1 KGHSH and CDR2 LQKENI. V gave up 3 bases and J gave up 4 bases, with 7 bases separating them. CDR3: CASSPTGNQPQHF. The CDR3, as DNA: TGTGCCAGCTCACCCACAGGGAATCAGCCCCAGCATTTT.

The CDR3 loop is CAWSVQRQSGEKLFF. The DNA of the CDR3 is TGTGCCTGGAGTGTACAACGGCAGTCAGGTGAAAAACTGTTTTTT. The V and J genes are TRBV30 and TRBJ1-4; D unclear. V was cut by 0 bases and J by 7 bases, with 15 bases left in between. This CDR3 contains 15 residues. Germline loops: CDR1 GTSNPN, CDR2 SVGIG (reference sequence).

This clone turned up a few times. This same CDR3 is encoded by further DNA sequences in the sample. The chain couples TRBV9 to TRBJ2-7; 8 bases line up with TRBD2. The CDR3 has 15 amino acids. After removal of 0 bases from V and 0 bases from J, the junction contained 2 bases not matched to a gene. From germline, CDR1 is SGDLS and CDR2 YYNGEE. CDR3 coding DNA: TGTGCCAGCAGCGTAGGGCTAGCGGGCTCCTACGAGCAGTACTTC. Its translation is CASSVGLAGSYEQYF.

The chain carries TRBV7-2 and TRBJ2-3; TRBD2 is a possible D gene (5 bases). This CDR3 comprises 14 residues. V lost 8 bases to trimming and J lost 2 bases, with 14 bases between them. Looked up from germline, CDR1 is SGHTA and CDR2 is FQGNSA. The CDR3 DNA sequence: TGTGCCAGCCTTCTTAGCGTTAACACAGATACGCAGTATTTT. The encoded protein is CASLLSVNTDTQYF.

The J gene is TRBJ2-6, the V gene TRBV28; 11 nucleotides match TRBD1. The CDR3 sequence is 18 residues long. In germline, CDR1 is MDHEN, CDR2 SYDVKM. J gave up 2 bases and V 3 bases, and 6 bases lay outside the gene matches. CDR3 in amino acids: CASSFLGQGVTGANVLTF. The DNA of the CDR3 is TGTGCCAGCAGTTTCCTGGGACAGGGGGTGACTGGGGCCAACGTCCTGACTTTC.

V is TRBV7-6 and J is TRBJ2-2, with 12 bases fitting TRBD2. The length of the CDR3 is 17 residues. The germline CDR1 and CDR2 sequences are SGHVS and FNYEAQ. The ends lost 3 bases at V and 2 bases at J; junction bases unmatched: 4. The CDR3: CASSLWTSGANTGELFF. CDR3 DNA sequence: TGTGCCAGCAGCTTGTGGACTAGCGGGGCTAACACCGGGGAGCTGTTTTTT. The variable domain in full, completed from reference TRBV7-6 and TRBJ2-2, reads GAGVSQSPRYKVTKRGQDVALRCDPISGHVSLYWYRQALGQGPEFLTYFNYEAQQDKSGLPNDRFSAERPEGSISTLTIQRTEQRDSAMYRCASSLWTSGANTGELFFGEGSRLTVL.

The chain employs TRBV27 and TRBJ1-2; no clear D. V was cut by 6 bases and J by 3 bases, with 11 bases left in between. The CDR3 spans 13 residues. The germline V gene has CDR1 MNHEY and CDR2 SMNVEV (reference sequence). The chain's CDR3 is CASSPSADYGYTF. Written as DNA, the CDR3 is TGTGCCAGCAGCCCGAGTGCTGACTATGGCTACACCTTC.

The rearrangement links TRBV28 to TRBJ1-6; D not certain. Germline CDR1 MDHEN, CDR2 SYDVKM. V dropped 4 bases and J dropped 8 bases, with 12 bases sitting between them. The CDR3 is 14 amino acids. The CDR3 sequence: CASSYPGRDSPLHF. The CDR3, as DNA: TGTGCCAGCAGTTATCCTGGGCGGGATTCACCCCTCCACTTT.

This rearrangement joins TRBV28 to TRBJ1-5, with TRBD1 identical over 8 bases. The CDR3 length is 14 residues. V lost 5 bases and J lost 5; bases outside the gene matches: 5. From germline, CDR1 is MDHEN and CDR2 SYDVKM. The CDR3 region is CASSLDRGYQPQHF. CDR3 DNA sequence: TGTGCCAGCAGTCTCGACAGGGGCTATCAGCCCCAGCATTTT.

The genes are TRBV7-8 and TRBJ2-3; a weak D match, TRBD1 (5 bases). CDR1 and CDR2 (germline): SGHVS, FQNEAQ. Trimming took 2 bases from V and 4 from J, leaving 7 bases between them. The CDR3 extends over 13 amino acids. CDR3 residues: CASSLRGPDTQYF. CDR3 sequence (DNA): TGTGCCAGCAGCTTAAGGGGCCCAGATACGCAGTATTTT.

The genes are TRBV27 and TRBJ2-1; TRBD2 might be the D (6 bases). The ends were cut back, 8 bases at V and 12 bases at J, with 20 bases in the middle. This CDR3 has 13 amino acids. CDR1 is MNHEY and CDR2 is SMNVEV in the germline V gene (reference sequence). The CDR3 protein is CASGTSSGAGQFF. CDR3 nucleotides: TGTGCCAGCGGAACCAGTAGCGGAGCGGGGCAGTTCTTC.

This rearrangement joins TRBV29-1 to TRBJ2-5; the D gene is possibly TRBD1 (6 bases). The germline gives CDR1 SQVTM, CDR2 ANQGSEA. The CDR3 loop spans 12 amino acids. V lost 3 bases and J lost 5, with 10 bases in between. The CDR3, as DNA: TGCAGCGTTGACAGGGGTGGTGAGACCCAGTACTTC. The encoded protein is CSVDRGGETQYF.

The rearrangement joins TRBV5-6 to TRBJ2-7; 7 positions match TRBD2. With V trimmed by 0 bases and J by 1 base, 4 bases remained unmatched. Germline V lookup: CDR1 SGHDT, CDR2 YYEEEE. This CDR3 is 15 amino acids long. The CDR3 nucleotides are TGTGCCAGCAGCTTGGGGTGGGGGGGTTCCTACGAGCAGTACTTC. This codes for CASSLGWGGSYEQYF.

This chain connects TRBV28 to TRBJ1-2, with D maybe TRBD1 (5 bases). With 7 bases removed from V and 7 bases from J, the gap between germline ends came to 16 bases. The CDR3 spans 13 residues. Germline V CDR1 and CDR2: MDHEN, SYDVKM. The CDR3: CASTTLNRIGYTF. The DNA of the CDR3 is TGTGCCAGCACCACCTTAAACAGGATTGGCTACACCTTC.

The genes are TRBV6-1 and TRBJ1-1; tentative D call: TRBD1 (5 bases). The CDR3 spans 12 residues. Germline CDR1 is MNHNS and CDR2 is SASEGT. The germline V and J ends were trimmed by 6 bases and 4 bases, with 9 bases remaining between them. The CDR3 here is CASRRQSTEAFF. Here the CDR3 DNA reads TGTGCCAGCAGGAGACAGTCCACTGAAGCTTTCTTT.

This clone was recorded a few times. This rearrangement joins TRBV7-2 to TRBJ2-7; maybe TRBD2 (5 bases). Germline CDR1 is SGHTA and CDR2 is FQGNSA. V lost 3 bases and J 0 bases, leaving 12 bases between the germline ends. The CDR3 consists of 15 residues. The CDR3 DNA reads TGTGCCAGCAGCTTGGGAGACCCATACTCCTACGAGCAGTACTTC. Protein: CASSLGDPYSYEQYF.

The V and J genes are TRBV4-3 and TRBJ1-2, with D unclear. The CDR3 sequence is 16 residues long. The germline gives CDR1 LGHNA, CDR2 YSLEER. Trimming left V 0 bases short and J 4 bases short, with 15 bases between. The CDR3 sequence is CASSQDTSGVGYGYTF. Here the CDR3 DNA reads TGCGCCAGCAGCCAAGATACTTCCGGAGTCGGCTATGGCTACACCTTC.

The chain links TRBV5-5 to TRBJ2-5; no firm D call. V lost 1 base to trimming and J lost 3 bases, with 7 bases between them. CDR1 SGHKS and CDR2 YYEKEE come from the germline V gene (reference sequence). CDR3 length: 13 amino acids. In DNA form, the CDR3 reads TGTGCCAGCAGCTTGCCTATAGAAGAGACCCAGTACTTC. As protein: CASSLPIEETQYF.

The genes are TRBV7-2 and TRBJ1-1; 8 bases map to TRBD1. The trim removed 3 bases at V and 6 bases at J, leaving 6 bases unmatched. The CDR3 is 14 amino acids. Germline V gene sequence: CDR1 SGHTA, CDR2 FQGNSA. The chain's CDR3 is CASSFGPGGPEAFF. CDR3 coding DNA: TGTGCCAGCAGCTTTGGGCCAGGGGGCCCTGAAGCTTTCTTT.

Only one count was recorded for this clone. The chain is built from TRBV18 and TRBJ1-5; 12 nucleotides match TRBD1. J gave up 7 bases and V 3 bases, and 4 bases lay outside the gene matches. The V gene's germline CDR1 is KGHSH and CDR2 LQKENI. CDR3 length equals 15 residues. In DNA, the CDR3 is TGTGCCAGCTCACCCGGGACAGGGGGCTTCCAGCCCCAGCATTTT. It is translated as CASSPGTGGFQPQHF.

The rearrangement uses TRBV9 and TRBJ2-3; possibly TRBD2 for D (6 bases). From germline, CDR1 is SGDLS and CDR2 YYNGEE. The germline V and J ends were trimmed by 3 bases and 2 bases, with 13 bases remaining between them. The CDR3 totals 15 residues. The CDR3: CASSDGLTYTDTQYF. The CDR3 nucleotides read TGTGCCAGCAGCGACGGACTAACTTACACAGATACGCAGTATTTT.

The chain couples TRBV5-5 to TRBJ2-7, with D hard to call. Germline V gene lookup returns CDR1 SGHKS and CDR2 YYEKEE (reference sequence). Trimming left V 1 base short and J 4 bases short, with 12 bases between. CDR3 length equals 14 residues. The CDR3 DNA reads TGTGCCAGCAGCTTGCGTGTTGCGACATACGAGCAGTACTTC. Protein: CASSLRVATYEQYF.